Presented here are 32 T cell receptor beta chains from one specimen sequenced in a study of control samples from healthy donors and cancer patients. TCRdb's table, derived via immunoSEQ multiplex PCR, lists solely in-frame clones and lacks some. The sample includes just over 150,000 clones, roughly 90% seen only once; the top ten take around 11%. Sequenced input: blood. Source of these receptors: a man aged 30 to 45 in good health.

This chain connects TRBV5-1 to TRBJ2-5; the D gene is possibly TRBD1 (6 bases). This CDR3 contains 15 residues. Germline-derived CDR1 and CDR2 are SGHRS and YFSETQ. V was trimmed by 0 bases and J by 5 bases, leaving 14 bases between them. CDR3 protein: CASSLDGTQRETQYF. CDR3 bases: TGCGCCAGCAGCTTGGACGGGACACAAAGGGAGACCCAGTACTTC.

This clone was seen a single time. The V gene is TRBV19, the J gene TRBJ1-5; D call uncertain. Trimming took off 0 bases at V and 2 bases at J, with 2 bases between the two ends. The germline V gene encodes CDR1 LNHDA and CDR2 SQIVND (reference sequence). The CDR3 spans 13 residues. The CDR3 DNA follows: TGTGCCAGTAGTATAGATGGCAATCAGCCCCAGCATTTT. Translation: CASSIDGNQPQHF.

The chain employs TRBV27 and TRBJ1-5, with 7 positions matching TRBD1. The CDR3 covers 14 residues. Germline loops: CDR1 MNHEY, CDR2 SMNVEV (reference sequence). Losses at the gene ends were 3 bases for V and 5 bases for J; bases not matched to a gene: 4. The CDR3 sequence: CASSFRDSDQPQHF. In DNA, the CDR3 is TGTGCCAGCAGTTTTAGGGACAGCGATCAGCCCCAGCATTTT.

The table lists this clone with a few counts. V and J are TRBV6-5 and TRBJ1-5; D is unclear. Trimming took off 8 bases at V and 0 bases at J, with 5 bases between the two ends. The length of the CDR3 is 12 residues. CDR1 and CDR2 from the germline V gene are MNHEY and SVGAGI. CDR3 sequence reads: CASGDSNQPQHF. CDR3 nucleotide sequence: TGTGCCAGCGGAGATAGCAATCAGCCCCAGCATTTT.

The chain links TRBV24-1 to TRBJ1-1; D unclear. Looked up from germline, CDR1 is KGHDR and CDR2 is SFDVKD. There are 11 residues in the CDR3. Trimming removed 7 bases from V and 5 bases from J, with 7 bases in between. CDR3 DNA: TGTGCCACCAGCGACGGAACTGAAGCTTTCTTT. It yields the protein CATSDGTEAFF.

The rearrangement joins TRBV27 to TRBJ1-2, with D possibly being TRBD1 (5 bases). V dropped 3 bases and J dropped 8 bases, with 13 bases sitting between them. CDR1 MNHEY and CDR2 SMNVEV come from the germline V gene (reference sequence). This CDR3 spans 13 amino acids. The CDR3 DNA follows: TGTGCCAGCAGTTTGTCAGGGCATCGAGGCTACACCTTC. Its protein is CASSLSGHRGYTF.

The V call is TRBV6-5, the J call TRBJ1-1, with a tentative D call TRBD1 (6 bases). There are 15 residues in the CDR3. Germline assignment: CDR1 MNHEY and CDR2 SVGAGI. V lost 7 bases to trimming and J lost 2 bases, with 17 bases between them. The CDR3 region is CASKKQGFGNTEAFF. The CDR3 DNA follows: TGTGCCAGCAAGAAACAGGGATTTGGAAACACTGAAGCTTTCTTT.

The chain carries TRBV21-1 and TRBJ2-7; the table calls TRBD1, which could not be checked here. TRBV21-1 is marked as a pseudogene. This CDR3 spans 19 amino acids. The CDR3 nucleotides are TGTGCCAGCAGCAAAGACCTCTTTAGTGGGACAGGGGCTCCCTACGAGCAGTACTTC. Amino acids: CASSKDLFSGTGAPYEQYF.

The V gene is TRBV19, the J gene TRBJ2-5; 7 bases line up with TRBD1. Germline V gives CDR1 LNHDA, CDR2 SQIVND (reference sequence). CDR3 length: 15 amino acids. The V segment lost 7 bases and the J segment 4 bases; nucleotides outside the gene matches: 12. The CDR3, as DNA: TGTGCCAGTAACCCCAAAAGAGGGGGCGGAGAGACCCAGTACTTC. Its protein product is CASNPKRGGGETQYF.

J is TRBJ2-3 and V is TRBV29-1; the D is unclear. Germline V gives CDR1 SQVTM, CDR2 ANQGSEA. Trimming removed 2 bases from V and 5 bases from J, with 11 bases in between. The length of the CDR3 is 13 residues. The CDR3 sequence is CSVETTGRDTQYF. The DNA of the CDR3 is TGCAGCGTTGAAACTACCGGACGAGATACGCAGTATTTT.

The CDR3 DNA is TGTGCCAGCGCCTACAGGGATAGCAATCAGCCCCAGCATTTT. It translates to CASAYRDSNQPQHF. The chain links TRBV27 to TRBJ1-5; tentatively, D is TRBD1 (6 bases). CDR3 length: 14 amino acids. CDR1 and CDR2 (germline): MNHEY, SMNVEV (reference sequence). V lost 8 bases to trimming and J lost 0 bases, with 11 bases between them.

The chain combines TRBV2 with TRBJ1-2, with D hard to call. Germline CDR1 SNHLY, CDR2 FYNNEI. Trimming stripped 7 bases from V and 2 bases from J, with 11 bases between. The CDR3 is 13 residues long. The CDR3 spells CASIRAQNYGYTF. In nucleotides, the CDR3 is TGTGCCAGCATTAGGGCCCAAAACTATGGCTACACCTTC.

V is TRBV6-1 and J is TRBJ1-3; 9 nucleotides align to TRBD1. CDR3 length: 15 residues. Trimming removed 3 bases from V and 9 bases from J; junction bases left unmatched: 9. CDR1 is MNHNS, CDR2 SASEGT, per germline. The CDR3 nucleotides are TGTGCCAGCAGTGACCGGGGACAGGGATCCATCACCATATATTTT. This translates into CASSDRGQGSITIYF.

The chain is built from TRBV28 and TRBJ2-1, with TRBD2 matching over 8 bases. Trimming cost V 6 bases and J 6 bases; bases outside gene matches: 10. Per germline, CDR1 MDHEN and CDR2 SYDVKM. The CDR3 covers 15 residues. CDR3 in amino acids: CASSLPGTSFNEQFF. CDR3 DNA: TGTGCCAGCAGCCTTCCGGGGACTAGTTTCAATGAGCAGTTCTTC.

The chain recombines TRBV7-8 with TRBJ2-4; D call uncertain. This CDR3 spans 16 amino acids. Trimming cost V 1 base and J 0 bases, with 10 bases left between them. Germline CDR1 and CDR2: SGHVS and FQNEAQ. The CDR3 here is CASSLGGRLAKNIQYF. The DNA of the CDR3 is TGTGCCAGCAGCTTAGGCGGCAGATTAGCCAAAAACATTCAGTACTTC.

The rearrangement joins TRBV6-6 to TRBJ1-5; D is unresolved. Looked up from germline, CDR1 is MNHNY and CDR2 is SVGAGI (reference sequence). The germline V and J ends were trimmed by 10 bases and 6 bases, with 19 bases remaining between them. The CDR3 is made up of 14 amino acids. The DNA for the CDR3 is TGTGCCACCGCCCAACGGGCTGAAGGTCAGCCCCAGCATTTT. Encoded protein: CATAQRAEGQPQHF.

This chain links TRBV27 with TRBJ1-5, with D maybe TRBD1 (6 bases). The germline gives CDR1 MNHEY, CDR2 SMNVEV (reference sequence). The CDR3 length is 15 residues. The V and J ends lost 0 bases and 7 bases respectively, with 13 bases between them. The CDR3 DNA reads TGTGCCAGCAGTTTATCTACAGGGTTTATGCAGCCCCAGCATTTT. Protein sequence: CASSLSTGFMQPQHF.

This rearrangement joins TRBV18 to TRBJ1-2, with D perhaps TRBD1 (6 bases). This CDR3 contains 16 residues. CDR1 and CDR2 (germline): KGHSH, LQKENI. V was pared by 3 bases and J by 6 bases, with 20 bases between. CDR3 nucleotides: TGTGCCAGCTCACCTTATGTTGTGGGGGGCGCGGATGGCTACACCTTC. Amino acids: CASSPYVVGGADGYTF.

This clone was detected a few times. J is TRBJ2-7 and V is TRBV25-1; tentatively, D is TRBD1 (5 bases). The germline V gene has CDR1 MGHDK and CDR2 SYGVNS. V shed 5 bases and J shed 0 bases, with 23 bases lying between them. The CDR3 spans 18 residues. CDR3 protein: CASSTVREEPPISYEQYF. The CDR3 nucleotides read TGTGCCAGCAGTACGGTCAGGGAAGAACCCCCCATCTCCTACGAGCAGTACTTC.

The chain combines TRBV7-9 with TRBJ1-6; D gene ambiguous. The V gene lost 3 bases and the J gene lost 2 bases, with 5 bases spanning the gap. The CDR3 is 14 amino acids. The germline CDR1 and CDR2 sequences are SEHNR and FQNEAQ (reference sequence). In DNA form, the CDR3 reads TGTGCCAGCAGCTTGGATACCTATAATTCACCCCTCCACTTT. This gives the protein CASSLDTYNSPLHF.

This chain uses TRBV6-5 with TRBJ2-2, with D hard to call. With 8 bases removed from V and 3 bases from J, the gap between germline ends came to 7 bases. Germline CDR1 and CDR2: MNHEY and SVGAGI. CDR3 length: 12 amino acids. The CDR3 is CASWRYTGELFF. The CDR3 coding sequence is TGTGCCAGCTGGCGCTACACCGGGGAGCTGTTTTTT.

The CDR3 DNA is TGTGCCAGCAGCTTAGATCGGGAGACCCAGTACTTC. It translates to CASSLDRETQYF. This chain uses TRBV5-4 with TRBJ2-5, with D unresolved. The germline V gene has CDR1 SGHNT and CDR2 YYREEE (reference sequence). V lost 2 bases and J 5 bases, leaving 7 bases between the germline ends. The CDR3 consists of 12 residues.

The V call is TRBV6-4, the J call TRBJ2-1; possibly TRBD2 for D (7 bases). CDR1 MRHNA and CDR2 SNTAGT come from the germline V gene. The CDR3 covers 14 residues. The V end was cut by 4 bases, the J end by 9 bases, with 16 bases between. The CDR3 region is CASSAAGAASEQFF. As DNA, the CDR3 is TGTGCCAGCAGTGCCGCGGGGGCCGCTTCTGAGCAGTTCTTC.

This sequence joins TRBV24-1 and TRBJ2-1; 10 bases agree with TRBD2. In germline, CDR1 is KGHDR, CDR2 SFDVKD. Trimming cost V 4 bases and J 9 bases; bases outside gene matches: 8. This CDR3 contains 15 residues. The chain's CDR3 is CATSDPRSSGSEQFF. The CDR3 DNA reads as TGTGCCACCAGTGACCCTCGATCTAGCGGGAGTGAGCAGTTCTTC.

The V call is TRBV28, the J call TRBJ1-6; perhaps TRBD1 as D (5 bases). The germline V gene encodes CDR1 MDHEN and CDR2 SYDVKM. The CDR3 covers 13 residues. V gave up 4 bases and J gave up 6 bases, with 7 bases separating them. The DNA of the CDR3 is TGTGCCAGCAGTTGGGGGTTTAATTCACCCCTCCACTTT. Translated, it gives CASSWGFNSPLHF.

The genes are TRBV5-1 and TRBJ2-1; 9 positions agree with TRBD2. Per the germline V gene, CDR1 is SGHRS and CDR2 is YFSETQ. The V gene end was trimmed by 0 bases and the J gene end by 3 bases; junction bases not matched to a gene: 4. The CDR3 spans 16 residues. Here the CDR3 DNA reads TGCGCCAGCAGCTTGGAGTTAGCGGGAGTCTACAATGAGCAGTTCTTC. This sequence encodes CASSLELAGVYNEQFF.

The rearrangement joins TRBV28 to TRBJ1-6; unclear D gene. Germline lookup yields CDR1 MDHEN and CDR2 SYDVKM. The CDR3 runs to 14 residues. V was cut by 5 bases and J by 0 bases, with 5 bases left in between. The CDR3 DNA is TGTGCCAGCAGTCGGAGCTCCTATAATTCACCCCTCCACTTT. This translates into CASSRSSYNSPLHF.

This chain links TRBV5-8 with TRBJ2-5; D possibly corresponds to TRBD2 (5 bases). Trimming removed 5 bases at V and 4 bases at J, with 18 bases between. CDR3 length equals 15 residues. Germline V gene data show CDR1 as SGHTS and CDR2 as YDEGEE. CDR3 in amino acids: CASRSYAGVGETQYF. The CDR3 nucleotides are TGTGCCAGCAGAAGTTATGCGGGTGTAGGAGAGACCCAGTACTTC.

The chain recombines TRBV7-9 with TRBJ1-6, with D possibly TRBD1 on 5 matching bases. This CDR3 region has 17 residues. The germline CDR1 and CDR2 sequences are SEHNR and FQNEAQ (reference sequence). Trimming removed 1 base at V and 4 bases at J, with 14 bases between. The CDR3 is CASSLDGARFYNSPLHF. The CDR3 DNA reads TGTGCCAGCAGCTTAGACGGGGCCAGGTTTTATAATTCACCCCTCCACTTT.

This clone was recorded only once. The chain employs TRBV7-2 and TRBJ2-2; TRBD1 might be the D (5 bases). CDR3 length: 13 amino acids. Per the germline V gene, CDR1 is SGHTA and CDR2 is FQGNSA. V was cut by 5 bases and J by 6 bases, with 10 bases left in between. CDR3 region: CASSDAGPGELFF. The CDR3 DNA reads TGTGCCAGCAGCGACGCAGGGCCCGGGGAGCTGTTTTTT.

This clone is a singleton in its sample. The chain links TRBV5-1 to TRBJ1-1; no reliable D call. Deletions cut 2 bases from V and 7 bases from J, with 18 bases between. CDR1 SGHRS and CDR2 YFSETQ come from the germline V gene. There are 15 residues in the CDR3. The CDR3: CASSLTGARLFEAFF. The CDR3 region has the DNA TGCGCCAGCAGCTTAACGGGAGCAAGACTGTTTGAAGCTTTCTTT.

The rearrangement joins TRBV2 to TRBJ2-3; D ambiguous. The V and J ends lost 4 bases and 0 bases respectively, with 2 bases between them. CDR1 and CDR2 from the germline V gene are SNHLY and FYNNEI. This CDR3 has 12 residues. The CDR3 here is CASSASTDTQYF. CDR3 DNA: TGTGCCAGCAGTGCCAGCACAGATACGCAGTATTTT.